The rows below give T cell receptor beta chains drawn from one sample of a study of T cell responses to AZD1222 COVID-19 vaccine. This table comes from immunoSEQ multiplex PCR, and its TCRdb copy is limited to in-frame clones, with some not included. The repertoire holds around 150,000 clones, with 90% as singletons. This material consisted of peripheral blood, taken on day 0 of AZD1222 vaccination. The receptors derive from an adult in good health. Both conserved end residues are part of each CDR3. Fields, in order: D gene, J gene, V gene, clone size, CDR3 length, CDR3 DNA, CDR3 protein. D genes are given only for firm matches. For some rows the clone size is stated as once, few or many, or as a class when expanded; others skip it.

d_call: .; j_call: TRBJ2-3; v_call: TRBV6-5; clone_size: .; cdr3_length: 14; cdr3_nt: TGTGCCAGCAGTTATCGTCGACTGACAGATACGCAGTATTTT; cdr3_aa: CASSYRRLTDTQYF
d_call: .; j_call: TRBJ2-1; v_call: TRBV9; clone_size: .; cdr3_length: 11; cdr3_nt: TGTGCCAGCAGCGTAATGGAGGAGCAGTTCTTC; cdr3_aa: CASSVMEEQFF
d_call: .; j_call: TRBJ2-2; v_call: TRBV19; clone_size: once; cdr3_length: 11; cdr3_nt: TGTGCCAGTAGTAACAGGGGGGAGCTGTTTTTT; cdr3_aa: CASSNRGELFF
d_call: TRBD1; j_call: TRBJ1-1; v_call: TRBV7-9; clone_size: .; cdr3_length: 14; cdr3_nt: TGTGCCAGCAGCTTAGTGGGGACAGACGGAGGGACTTTCTTT; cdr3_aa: CASSLVGTDGGTFF
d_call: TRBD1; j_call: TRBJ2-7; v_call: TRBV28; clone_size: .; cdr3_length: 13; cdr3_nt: TGTGCCACCTGGGACAGGCCGTTATACGAGCAGTACTTC; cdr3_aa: CATWDRPLYEQYF
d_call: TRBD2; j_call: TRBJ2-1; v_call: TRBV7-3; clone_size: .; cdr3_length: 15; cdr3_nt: TGTGCCAGCAGTAAAGGACTAGCCCTAGGGAATGAGCAGTTCTTC; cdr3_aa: CASSKGLALGNEQFF
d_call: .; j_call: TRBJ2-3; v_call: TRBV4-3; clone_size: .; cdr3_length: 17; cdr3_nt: TGCGCCAGCAGCCCAGAGGGTTGGACGGTCCGCGTTGTTACGCAGTATTTT; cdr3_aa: CASSPEGWTVRVVTQYF
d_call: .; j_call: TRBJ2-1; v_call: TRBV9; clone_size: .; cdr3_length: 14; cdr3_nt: TGTGCCAGCAGCGTAACGGGCTCCTACAATGAGCAGTTCTTC; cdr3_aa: CASSVTGSYNEQFF
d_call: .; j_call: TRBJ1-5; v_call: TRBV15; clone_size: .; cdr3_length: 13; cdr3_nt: TGTGCCACCAGGGACGTTGGCAATCAGCCCCAGCATTTT; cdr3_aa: CATRDVGNQPQHF
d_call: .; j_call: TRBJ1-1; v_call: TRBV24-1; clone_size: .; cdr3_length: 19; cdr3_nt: TGTGCCACCAGTGATTCGCCTCGAGCCGAAGAGAAGATGAACACTGAAGCTTTCTTT; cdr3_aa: CATSDSPRAEEKMNTEAFF
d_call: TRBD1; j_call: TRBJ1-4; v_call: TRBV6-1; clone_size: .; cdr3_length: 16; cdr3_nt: TGTGCCAGCAGTGAAGAAGATGGGACAGGGACCGAAAAACTGTTTTTT; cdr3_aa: CASSEEDGTGTEKLFF
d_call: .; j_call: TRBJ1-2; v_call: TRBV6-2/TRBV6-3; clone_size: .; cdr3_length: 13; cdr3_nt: TGTGCCAGCAGTTCCCAGGAGTCCTATGGCTACACCTTC; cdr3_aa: CASSSQESYGYTF
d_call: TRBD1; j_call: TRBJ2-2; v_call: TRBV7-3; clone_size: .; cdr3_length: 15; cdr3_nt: TGTGCCAGCAGAAATGCAGGGGGAAAGGGCGGGGAGCTGTTTTTT; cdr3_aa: CASRNAGGKGGELFF
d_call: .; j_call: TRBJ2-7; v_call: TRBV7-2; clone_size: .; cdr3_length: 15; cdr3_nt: TGTGCCAGCAGCTTAGATGGGTTTAGCTCCTACGAGCAGTACTTC; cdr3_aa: CASSLDGFSSYEQYF
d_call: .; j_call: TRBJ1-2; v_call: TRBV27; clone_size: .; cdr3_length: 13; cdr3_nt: TGTGCCAGCAGTTTTCTAACTAACTATGGCTACACCTTC; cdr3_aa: CASSFLTNYGYTF
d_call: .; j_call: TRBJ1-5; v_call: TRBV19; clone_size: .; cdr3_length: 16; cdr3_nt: TGTGCCAGTAGTAATTGGGTCAGCCACTACAATCAGCCCCAGCATTTT; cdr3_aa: CASSNWVSHYNQPQHF
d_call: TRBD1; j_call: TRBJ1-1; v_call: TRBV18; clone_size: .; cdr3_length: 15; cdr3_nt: TGTGCCAGCTCACCAGGGGGGACAGCGAACACTGAAGCTTTCTTT; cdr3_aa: CASSPGGTANTEAFF
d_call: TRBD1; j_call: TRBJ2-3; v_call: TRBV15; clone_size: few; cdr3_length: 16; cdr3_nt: TGTGCCACCAGCACGGACAGGGGTGCGGTGTCAGATACGCAGTATTTT; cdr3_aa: CATSTDRGAVSDTQYF
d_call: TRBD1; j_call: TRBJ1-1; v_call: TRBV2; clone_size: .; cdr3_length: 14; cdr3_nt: TGTGCCAGCAGTGATGGGACAGTCAACACTGAAGCTTTCTTT; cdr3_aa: CASSDGTVNTEAFF
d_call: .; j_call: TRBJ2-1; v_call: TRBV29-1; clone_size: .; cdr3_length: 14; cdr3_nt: TGCAGCGTTGAATTACCTTACTTAAGCAATGAGCAGTTCTTC; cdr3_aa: CSVELPYLSNEQFF
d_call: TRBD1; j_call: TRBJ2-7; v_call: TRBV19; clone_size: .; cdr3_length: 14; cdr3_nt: TGTGCCAGTAGCTCCGGGACAGTTCTGTACGAGCAGTACTTC; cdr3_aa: CASSSGTVLYEQYF
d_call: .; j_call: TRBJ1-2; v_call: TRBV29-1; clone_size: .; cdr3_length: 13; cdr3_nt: TGCATAAGTTCCGACCCCCCTAACTATGGCTACACCTTC; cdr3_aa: CISSDPPNYGYTF
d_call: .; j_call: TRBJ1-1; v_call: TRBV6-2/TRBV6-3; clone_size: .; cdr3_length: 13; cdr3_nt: TGTGCCAGCAGTTACGCTGACGCCTCAGAAGCTTTCTTT; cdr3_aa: CASSYADASEAFF
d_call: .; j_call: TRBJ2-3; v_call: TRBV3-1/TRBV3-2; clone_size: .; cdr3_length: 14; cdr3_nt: TGTGCCAGCAGCCGTGGCCTAGGCACAGATACGCAGTATTTT; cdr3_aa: CASSRGLGTDTQYF
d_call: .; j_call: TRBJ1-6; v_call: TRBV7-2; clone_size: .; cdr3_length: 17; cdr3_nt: TGTGCCAGCAGCTCGACAGGCTATGGCTCCTATAATTCACCCCTCCACTTT; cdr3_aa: CASSSTGYGSYNSPLHF
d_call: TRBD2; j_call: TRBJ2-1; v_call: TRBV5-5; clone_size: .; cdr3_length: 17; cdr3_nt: TGTGCCAGCAGCTTGCGGACTAGCGGGAGGATTTACAATGAGCAGTTCTTC; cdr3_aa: CASSLRTSGRIYNEQFF
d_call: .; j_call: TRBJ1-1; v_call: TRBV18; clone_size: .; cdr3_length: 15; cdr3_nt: TGTGCCAGCTCACCCACGGAGGGGAGGGATACTGAAGCTTTCTTT; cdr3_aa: CASSPTEGRDTEAFF
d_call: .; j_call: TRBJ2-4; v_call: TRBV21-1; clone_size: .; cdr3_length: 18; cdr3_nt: TGTGCCAGCAGCCTAGAGAAGAGACTAGCGGTAGCCAAAAACATTCAGTACTTC; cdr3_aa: CASSLEKRLAVAKNIQYF
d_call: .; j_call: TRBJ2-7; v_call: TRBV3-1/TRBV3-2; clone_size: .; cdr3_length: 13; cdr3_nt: TGTGCCAGCAGCCAGCGTGGGGCTTACGAGCAGTACTTC; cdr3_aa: CASSQRGAYEQYF
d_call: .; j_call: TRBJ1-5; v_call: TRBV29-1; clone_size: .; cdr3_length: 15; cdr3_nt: TGCAGCGTTGCCTTTATCGGCGATAGCAATCAGCCCCAGCATTTT; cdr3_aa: CSVAFIGDSNQPQHF
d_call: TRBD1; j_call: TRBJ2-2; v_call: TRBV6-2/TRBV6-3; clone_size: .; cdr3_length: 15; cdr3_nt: TGTGCCAGCAGTCTGGACAGGGAGGACACCGGGGAGCTGTTTTTT; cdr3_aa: CASSLDREDTGELFF
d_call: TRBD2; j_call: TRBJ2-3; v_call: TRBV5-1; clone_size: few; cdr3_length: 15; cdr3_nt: TGCGCCAGCACCCGGACTAGCGGGAATCTGGATACGCAGTATTTT; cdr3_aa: CASTRTSGNLDTQYF
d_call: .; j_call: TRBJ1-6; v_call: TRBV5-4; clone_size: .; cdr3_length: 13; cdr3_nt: TGTGCCAGCAGCTTAACCCGTGATTCACCCCTCCACTTT; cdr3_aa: CASSLTRDSPLHF
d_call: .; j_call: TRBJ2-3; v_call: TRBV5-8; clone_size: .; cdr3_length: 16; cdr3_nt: TGTGCCAGCAGCTTACCGGGACATCCCTCGGGAGATACGCAGTATTTT; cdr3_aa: CASSLPGHPSGDTQYF
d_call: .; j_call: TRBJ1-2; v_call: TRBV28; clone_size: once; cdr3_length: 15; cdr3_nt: TGTGCCAGCAGTTCGGCGTTGGGTTCAGGGTATGGCTACACCTTC; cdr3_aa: CASSSALGSGYGYTF
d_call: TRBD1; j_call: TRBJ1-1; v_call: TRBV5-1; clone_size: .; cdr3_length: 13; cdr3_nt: TGCGCCAGCAGCCCAGGGGGATACACTGAAGCTTTCTTT; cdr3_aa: CASSPGGYTEAFF
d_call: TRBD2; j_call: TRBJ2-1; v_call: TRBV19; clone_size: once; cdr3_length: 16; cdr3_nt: TGTGCCAGTAGTTCTATAGCGGGAGGGTACTACAATGAGCAGTTCTTC; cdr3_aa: CASSSIAGGYYNEQFF
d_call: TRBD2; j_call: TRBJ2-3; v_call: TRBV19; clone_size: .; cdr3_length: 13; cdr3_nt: TGTGCCAGTAAGCGGGAAAGCACAGATACGCAGTATTTT; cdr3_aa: CASKRESTDTQYF
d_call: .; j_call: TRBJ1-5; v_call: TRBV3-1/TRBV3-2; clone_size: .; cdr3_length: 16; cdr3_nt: TGTGCCAGCAGCCAAGACCATGCGGGGGACCATCAGCCCCAGCATTTT; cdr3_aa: CASSQDHAGDHQPQHF
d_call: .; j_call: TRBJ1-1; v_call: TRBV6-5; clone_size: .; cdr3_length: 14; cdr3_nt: TGTGCCAGCTCTAAGGATGGGGGGGGCACTGAAGCTTTCTTT; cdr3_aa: CASSKDGGGTEAFF
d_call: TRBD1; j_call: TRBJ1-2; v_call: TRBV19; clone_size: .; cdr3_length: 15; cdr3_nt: TGTGCCAGTAGCCCTTTAGAGGGGGCATCGGGCGGCTACACCTTC; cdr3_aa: CASSPLEGASGGYTF
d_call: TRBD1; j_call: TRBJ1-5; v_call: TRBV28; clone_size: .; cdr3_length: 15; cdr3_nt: TGTGCCAGCAGTTTGGGACAGGGGGCGCATCAGCCCCAGCATTTT; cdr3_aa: CASSLGQGAHQPQHF
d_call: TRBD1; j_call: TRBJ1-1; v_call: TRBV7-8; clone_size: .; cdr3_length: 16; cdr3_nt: TGTGCCAGCAGCTCCCACCGGGACAGGACTGACACTGAAGCTTTCTTT; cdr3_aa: CASSSHRDRTDTEAFF
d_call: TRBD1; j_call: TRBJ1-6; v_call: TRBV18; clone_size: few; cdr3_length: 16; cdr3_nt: TGTGCCAGCTCACCGGCGGGACAGGGAACAGGTTCACCCCTCCACTTT; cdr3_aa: CASSPAGQGTGSPLHF
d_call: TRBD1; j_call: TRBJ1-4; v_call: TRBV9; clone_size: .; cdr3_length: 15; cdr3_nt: TGTGCCAGCAGCCCCCGGACAGGGCAGAGCGAAAAACTGTTTTTT; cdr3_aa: CASSPRTGQSEKLFF
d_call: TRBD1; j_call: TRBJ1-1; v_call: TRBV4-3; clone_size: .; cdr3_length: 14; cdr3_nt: TGCGCCAGCAGCCAGGGGGACAGTAGGACTGAAGCTTTCTTT; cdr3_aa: CASSQGDSRTEAFF
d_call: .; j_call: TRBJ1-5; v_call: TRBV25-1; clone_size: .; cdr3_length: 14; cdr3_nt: TGTGCCAGCAGTGATTCGGATTTCAATCAGCCCCAGCATTTT; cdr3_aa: CASSDSDFNQPQHF
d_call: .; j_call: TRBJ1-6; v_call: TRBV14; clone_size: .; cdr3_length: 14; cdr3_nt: TGTGCCAGCAGCCAAGTTCCGGGGAATTCACCCCTCCACTTT; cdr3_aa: CASSQVPGNSPLHF
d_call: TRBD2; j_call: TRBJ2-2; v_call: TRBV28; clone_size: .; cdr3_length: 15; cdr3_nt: TGTGCCAGCAGTTCCCCGCAGGGAGGGAGCGGGGAGCTGTTTTTT; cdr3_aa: CASSSPQGGSGELFF
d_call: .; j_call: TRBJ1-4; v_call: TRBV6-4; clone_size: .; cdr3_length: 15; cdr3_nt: TGTGCCAGCAGTGACGGGTGGGGGGCGGACGAAAAACTGTTTTTT; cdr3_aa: CASSDGWGADEKLFF
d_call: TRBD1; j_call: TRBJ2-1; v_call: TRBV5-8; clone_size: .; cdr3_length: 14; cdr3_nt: TGTGCCAGCAGCTTGCTCTCAGGGGGCACTGAGCAGTTCTTC; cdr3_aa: CASSLLSGGTEQFF
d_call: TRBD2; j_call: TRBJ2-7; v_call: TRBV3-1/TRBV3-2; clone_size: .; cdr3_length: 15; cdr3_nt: TGTGCCAGCAGCCCGGTCAGCGGGGGAAGCTACGAGCAGTACTTC; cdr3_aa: CASSPVSGGSYEQYF
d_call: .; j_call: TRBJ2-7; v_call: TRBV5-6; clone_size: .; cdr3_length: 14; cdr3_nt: TGTGCCAGCAGCTTAATCATAAAGACCTACGAGCAGTACTTC; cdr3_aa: CASSLIIKTYEQYF
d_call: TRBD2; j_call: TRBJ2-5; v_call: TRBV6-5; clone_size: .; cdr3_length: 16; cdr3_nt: TGTGCCAGCAGTTACTCTGAGGCAGGGAGGGGAGAGACCCAGTACTTC; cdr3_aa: CASSYSEAGRGETQYF
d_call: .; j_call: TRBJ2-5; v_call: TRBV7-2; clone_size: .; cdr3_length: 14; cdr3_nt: TGTGCCAGCAGCTTAGTTAGCGGCCAAGAGACCCAGTACTTC; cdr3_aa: CASSLVSGQETQYF
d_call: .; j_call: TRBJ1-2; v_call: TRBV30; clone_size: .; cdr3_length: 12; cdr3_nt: TGTGCCTGGACCCTTGATTACACTGGCTACACCTTC; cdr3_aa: CAWTLDYTGYTF